A selection of T cell receptor beta chains follows, all from one sample in a study of circulating tumor DNA in untreated peripheral T-cell lymphoma. Using immunoSEQ multiplex PCR, the repertoire was profiled, and TCRdb retains in-frame clones only, with some absent. Of almost 9,000 clones listed, about 82% were seen once; the top ten hold approximately 2.1%. Sample: tumor tissue. These receptors came from a human donor with peripheral T-cell lymphoma. The CDR3 runs from the conserved cysteine through the conserved F or W. A D gene is named only where the DNA matches it firmly. Clone size appears in some rows only: once, few, many, or a class for an expanded clone.

clone size	V gene	J gene	D gene	CDR3 length	CDR3 DNA	CDR3 protein
.	TRBV6-8	TRBJ1-2	.	17	TGTGCCAGCAGTTACTCCACCCCGGACAGAGCTAACTATGGCTACACCTTC	CASSYSTPDRANYGYTF
.	TRBV14	TRBJ2-7	TRBD1	15	TGTGCCAGCAGCCAAGGTAGACAGGGGCGGTACGAGCAGTACTTC	CASSQGRQGRYEQYF
.	TRBV18	TRBJ2-1	.	15	TGTGCCAGCTCCGGGTTGGGGACAACAAACAATGAGCAGTTCTTC	CASSGLGTTNNEQFF
.	TRBV15	TRBJ1-1	.	14	TGTGCCACCAGGATTGGGGGGTTATCCACTGAAGCTTTCTTT	CATRIGGLSTEAFF
.	TRBV11-3	TRBJ2-7	.	15	TGTGCCAGCAGCTTAGTCGTGACTAGGCCCTACGAGCAGTACTTC	CASSLVVTRPYEQYF
.	TRBV30	TRBJ2-1	TRBD2	11	TGTGCCTGGACTAGCGGGTATGAGCAGTTCTTC	CAWTSGYEQFF
.	TRBV19	TRBJ2-1	TRBD2	14	TGTGCCAGTAGTATAAGGCCGGGGGGCAATGAGCAGTTCTTC	CASSIRPGGNEQFF
.	TRBV30	TRBJ1-2	.	14	TGTGCCTGGAGACCCCTGCTTGGGGACTATGGCTACACCTTC	CAWRPLLGDYGYTF
.	TRBV29-1	TRBJ2-1	TRBD2	12	TGCAGCGTTGAAGTCGGGGGGAATGAGCAGTTCTTC	CSVEVGGNEQFF
.	TRBV18	TRBJ1-5	TRBD1	13	TGTGCCAGCTCGGGACAGACTAATCAGCCCCAGCATTTT	CASSGQTNQPQHF
.	TRBV6-8	TRBJ1-4	TRBD1	14	TGTGCCAGCCATCTTGACAGGGTAAATGAAAAACTGTTTTTT	CASHLDRVNEKLFF
.	TRBV18	TRBJ1-1	.	15	TGTGCCAGCTCACCAAGTTACATAACGAACACTGAAGCTTTCTTT	CASSPSYITNTEAFF
.	TRBV8-2	TRBJ2-1	.	14	TGTGCCAGCACTTACGGGGGCTCCTACAATGAGCAGTTCTTC	CASTYGGSYNEQFF
.	TRBV15	TRBJ1-4	.	15	TGTGCCACCAGCAGAGCGACAGGAGTCGGCGAAAAACTGTTTTTT	CATSRATGVGEKLFF
.	TRBV19	TRBJ1-1	TRBD1	13	TGTGCCAGTCGGACAGGGTATCAGGCTGAAGCTTTCTTT	CASRTGYQAEAFF
.	TRBV30	TRBJ1-5	TRBD1	15	TGTGCCTGGAGTGCCACGGGACAGTGGCGTCAGCCCCAGCATTTT	CAWSATGQWRQPQHF
.	TRBV18	TRBJ2-3	.	13	TGTGCCAGCTCACTAACCGGGCCGGATACGCAGTATTTT	CASSLTGPDTQYF
.	TRBV11-3	TRBJ2-2	.	15	TGTGCCAGCAGCTTAGGAATCTTTGCCACCGGGGAGCTGTTTTTT	CASSLGIFATGELFF
.	TRBV25-1	TRBJ2-7	TRBD1	12	TGTGCCAGCGACAGGGGGGACTACGAGCAGTACTTC	CASDRGDYEQYF
.	TRBV6-8	TRBJ1-1	.	14	TGTGCCATCAGGAGGGACGGTGAGAACACTGAAGCTTTCTTT	CAIRRDGENTEAFF
.	TRBV18	TRBJ2-2	.	13	TGTGCCAGCTCACGAGACACCACCGGGGAGCTGTTTTTT	CASSRDTTGELFF
.	TRBV1	TRBJ1-1	.	15	TGCGCCAGCAGCCTCCGGGACAGAGTGAACACTGAAGCTTTCTTT	CASSLRDRVNTEAFF
.	TRBV6-8	TRBJ1-1	.	16	TGTGCCAGCAGTTACCCTCCACGGGGGGGGAGCACTGAAGCTTTCTTT	CASSYPPRGGSTEAFF
.	TRBV19	TRBJ1-1	.	14	TGTGCCAGTAAACCCCATACGGCGGATACTGAAGCTTTCTTT	CASKPHTADTEAFF
.	TRBV6-8	TRBJ2-3	.	13	TGTGCCAGCACCAGAGATTCCCTGCGGGGGCAGTATTTT	CASTRDSLRGQYF
.	TRBV12-5	TRBJ1-1	.	15	TGTGCTAGTGGTTTGGTAATGCCTCCGAACACTGAAGCTTTCTTT	CASGLVMPPNTEAFF
.	TRBV6-8	TRBJ1-5	.	14	TGTGCCAGCAACCCAGGGGACAGCAATCAGCCCCAGCATTTT	CASNPGDSNQPQHF
once	TRBV29-1	TRBJ1-3	.	15	TGCAGCGTTGATTCAACCGGGACTTCTGGAAACACCATATATTTT	CSVDSTGTSGNTIYF
once	TRBV1	TRBJ1-1	.	13	TGCGCCAGCAGCCAGGACAGGGCAGCTGAAGCTTTCTTT	CASSQDRAAEAFF
.	TRBV7-7	TRBJ1-1	.	14	TGTGCCAGCAGCTTGAACAGATTGTACACTGAAGCTTTCTTT	CASSLNRLYTEAFF
few	TRBV19	TRBJ2-3	.	13	TGTGCCAGTATCGCAGGGGGCACAGATACGCAGTATTTT	CASIAGGTDTQYF
.	TRBV14	TRBJ1-1	.	14	TGTGCCAGCAGCCAAACAGCTTCATGGACTGAAGCTTTCTTT	CASSQTASWTEAFF
few	TRBV15	TRBJ1-6	.	17	TGTGCCACCAGCAGCGGGTACCCAGGGGTTGATAATTCACCCCTCCACTTT	CATSSGYPGVDNSPLHF
.	TRBV11-3	TRBJ2-1	.	14	TGTGCCAGCAGCTTAGAGTGGGGGGCGGATGAGCAGTTCTTC	CASSLEWGADEQFF
.	TRBV25-1	TRBJ2-2	.	12	TGTGCCAGCAGTTCAGACACCGGGGAGCTGTTTTTT	CASSSDTGELFF
.	TRBV18	TRBJ2-3	TRBD1	15	TGTGCCAGCTCCCCAGGGGGCTTGAGCACAGATACGCAGTATTTT	CASSPGGLSTDTQYF
.	TRBV15	TRBJ1-4	.	16	TGTGCCACCAGCAGAGATCCGTGGAAACAGGGTGAAAAACTGTTTTTT	CATSRDPWKQGEKLFF
.	TRBV19	TRBJ1-3	TRBD1	17	TGTGCCAGTACCACAACACACAGGGACAGCTCTGGAAACACCATATATTTT	CASTTTHRDSSGNTIYF
few	TRBV19	TRBJ2-3	.	15	TGTGCCAGTAGCGCTCAGGGGCGAAGCACAGATACGCAGTATTTT	CASSAQGRSTDTQYF
.	TRBV9	TRBJ1-1	.	15	TGTGCCAGCAGCGCTAACACAGGGTCGAACACTGAAGCTTTCTTT	CASSANTGSNTEAFF
.	TRBV6-7	TRBJ1-6	.	16	TGTGCCAGCAGTTATTTTAGGGCCCCGTATAATTCACCCCTCCACTTT	CASSYFRAPYNSPLHF
.	TRBV5-1	TRBJ2-2	TRBD2	15	TGCGCCAGCAGCCCGACTAGCGGGAACACCGGGGAGCTGTTTTTT	CASSPTSGNTGELFF
once	TRBV5-1	TRBJ1-4	.	16	TGCGCCAGTACTCTTCGGGGGCCTGCAACTAATGAAAAATTGTTTTTT	CASTLRGPATNEKLFF
.	TRBV6-8	TRBJ2-1	TRBD2	15	TGTGCCATCGGAGCGGGGGGTCGATCCTGGGATGAGCAGTTCTTC	CAIGAGGRSWDEQFF
.	TRBV9	TRBJ1-1	.	15	TGTGCCAGCAGGCAGTCCTGGACGGTGAACACTGAAGCTTTCTTT	CASRQSWTVNTEAFF